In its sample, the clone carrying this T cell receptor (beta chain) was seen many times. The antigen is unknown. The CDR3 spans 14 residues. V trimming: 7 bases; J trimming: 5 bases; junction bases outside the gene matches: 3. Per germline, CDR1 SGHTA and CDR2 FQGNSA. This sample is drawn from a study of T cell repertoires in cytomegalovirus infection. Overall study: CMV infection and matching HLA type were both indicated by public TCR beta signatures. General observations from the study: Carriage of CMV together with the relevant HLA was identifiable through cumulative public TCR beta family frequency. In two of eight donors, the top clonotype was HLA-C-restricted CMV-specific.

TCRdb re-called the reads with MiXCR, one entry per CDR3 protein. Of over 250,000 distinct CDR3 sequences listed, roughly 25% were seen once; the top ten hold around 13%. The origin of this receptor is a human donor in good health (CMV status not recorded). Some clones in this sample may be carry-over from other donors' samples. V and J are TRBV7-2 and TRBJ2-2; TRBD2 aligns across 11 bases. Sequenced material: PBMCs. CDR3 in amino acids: CASTRTSGTGELFF. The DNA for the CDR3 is TGTGCCAGCACCCGGACTAGCGGGACCGGGGAGCTGTTTTTT. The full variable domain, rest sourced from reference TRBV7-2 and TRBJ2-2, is GAGVSQSPSNKVTEKGKDVELRCDPISGHTALYWYRQSLGQGLEFLIYFQGNSAPDKSGLPSDRFSAERTGGSVSTLTIQRTQQEDSAVYLCASTRTSGTGELFFGEGSRLTVL.